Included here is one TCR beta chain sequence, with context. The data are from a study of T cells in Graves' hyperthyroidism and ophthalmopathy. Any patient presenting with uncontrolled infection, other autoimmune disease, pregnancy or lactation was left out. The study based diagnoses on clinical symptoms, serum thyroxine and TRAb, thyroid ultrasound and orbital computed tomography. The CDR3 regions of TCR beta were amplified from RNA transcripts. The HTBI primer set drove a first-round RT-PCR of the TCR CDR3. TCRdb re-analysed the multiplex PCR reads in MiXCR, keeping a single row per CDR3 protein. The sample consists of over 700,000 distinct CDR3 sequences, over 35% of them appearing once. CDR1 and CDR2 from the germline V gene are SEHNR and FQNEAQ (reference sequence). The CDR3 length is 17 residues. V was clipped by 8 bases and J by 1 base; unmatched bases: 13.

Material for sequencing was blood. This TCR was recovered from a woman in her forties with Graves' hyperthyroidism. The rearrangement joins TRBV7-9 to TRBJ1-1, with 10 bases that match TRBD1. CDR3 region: CASSPVTGGAKNTEAFF. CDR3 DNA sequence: TGTGCCAGCTCACCGGTGACAGGGGGCGCGAAGAACACTGAAGCTTTCTTT.